This T cell receptor (beta chain) derives from a study of blood T cell repertoires in COVID-19. Overall study context: Researchers got acute and convalescent COVID-19 samples from the United States, Italy and Spain. The analysed material was cDNA or gDNA that came from T cells, B-cell-depleted T cells, or PBMCs.

Under the authors' procedure: From reference gene primer amplification, estimates of nucleated cell counts were derived. Clones were sequenced by immunoSEQ multiplex PCR, and TCRdb holds only the in-frame ones, with some missing. That table is the source of V, J and clone size, and D and trimming were worked out from the DNA. The sample yields approximately 220,000 clones, approximately 83% seen once. Trimming stripped 4 bases from V and 4 bases from J, with 11 bases between. The CDR3 loop spans 13 amino acids. Germline loops: CDR1 LGHDT, CDR2 YNNKEL (reference sequence). The specimen sequenced was peripheral blood. The source is a woman in her forties with active or convalescent COVID-19. The V gene is TRBV3-1 (or the pseudogene TRBV3-2), the J gene TRBJ2-7, with a tentative D call TRBD1 (6 bases). The CDR3 nucleotides read TGTGCCAGCAGCCGCCCAGGACAGTACGAGCAGTACTTC. Encoded protein: CASSRPGQYEQYF.